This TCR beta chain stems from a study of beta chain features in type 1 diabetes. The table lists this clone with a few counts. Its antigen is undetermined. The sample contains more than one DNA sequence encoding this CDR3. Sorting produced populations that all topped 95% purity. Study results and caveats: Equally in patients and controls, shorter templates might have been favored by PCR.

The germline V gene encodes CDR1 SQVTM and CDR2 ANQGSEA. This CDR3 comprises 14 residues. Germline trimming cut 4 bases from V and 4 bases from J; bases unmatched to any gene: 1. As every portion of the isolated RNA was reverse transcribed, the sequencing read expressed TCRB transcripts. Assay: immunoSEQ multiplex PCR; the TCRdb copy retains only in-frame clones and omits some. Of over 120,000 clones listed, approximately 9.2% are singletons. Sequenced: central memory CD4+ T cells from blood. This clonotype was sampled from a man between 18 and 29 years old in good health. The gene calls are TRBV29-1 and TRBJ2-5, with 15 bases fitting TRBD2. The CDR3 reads CSVGTSGGVETQYF. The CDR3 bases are TGCAGCGTTGGGACTAGCGGGGGGGTAGAGACCCAGTACTTC.